These T cell receptor beta chains were read from a single sample in a study of shared clonotypes between healthy human individuals. The protocol was immunoSEQ multiplex PCR, while the TCRdb copy is restricted to in-frame clones and leaves out a portion. The sample lists over 2 million clones, approximately 95% occurring once. Sequencing was done on a sample of naive CD8+ T cells sorted from blood. Source of these receptors: a man aged 18 to 30 in good health. CDR3s include the opening cysteine and the closing phenylalanine or tryptophan. A D gene is named only where the DNA matches it firmly. Where a row states a size, it is once, few, many or the class of an expanded clone; other rows omit it.

clone_size j_call d_call v_call cdr3_aa cdr3_nt
NA TRBJ2-7 TRBD2 TRBV4-1 CASSQVGTSGPRVFDEQYF TGCGCCAGCAGCCAAGTGGGGACTAGCGGGCCGAGGGTTTTCGACGAGCAGTACTTC
NA TRBJ2-7 NA TRBV30 CAWSGDSKGHEQYF TGTGCCTGGAGTGGGGACTCAAAGGGCCACGAGCAGTACTTC
NA TRBJ1-1 NA TRBV5-1 CASSLEVTANTEAFF TGCGCCAGCAGCTTGGAGGTGACAGCGAACACTGAAGCTTTCTTT
NA TRBJ2-5 TRBD2 TRBV4-1 CASSQPRAGGPQETQYF TGCGCCAGCAGCCAACCCAGAGCGGGAGGGCCCCAAGAGACCCAGTACTTC
NA TRBJ2-7 TRBD1 TRBV29-1 CSVEGQGGYEQYF TGCAGCGTTGAGGGACAGGGGGGTTACGAGCAGTACTTC
NA TRBJ1-1 NA TRBV2 CASSVDSLNTEAFF TGTGCCAGCAGCGTAGACAGCTTGAACACTGAAGCTTTCTTT
NA TRBJ2-5 NA TRBV6-5 CASSLGETQYF TGTGCCAGCAGCCTCGGTGAGACCCAGTACTTC
NA TRBJ2-7 TRBD2 TRBV19 CASSIGLASSYEQYF TGTGCCAGTAGTATAGGACTAGCGTCCTCCTACGAGCAGTACTTC
NA TRBJ1-1 NA TRBV7-2 CASTLAAGRYAEAFF TGTGCCAGCACCTTGGCGGCGGGGAGGTACGCTGAAGCTTTCTTT
NA TRBJ2-7 NA TRBV6-5 CASSWLRYEQYF TGTGCCAGCAGTTGGTTGCGTTACGAGCAGTACTTC
once TRBJ1-1 NA TRBV5-6 CASSPYFRGVSTEAFF TGTGCCAGCAGCCCCTACTTCCGGGGAGTGAGCACTGAAGCTTTCTTT
NA TRBJ2-7 TRBD2 TRBV14 CASSPHRVAGYEQYF TGTGCCAGCAGCCCTCACCGGGTAGCGGGGTACGAGCAGTACTTC
NA TRBJ1-4 NA TRBV10-1 CARRKGGGEKLFF TGCGCCAGGCGGAAAGGGGGTGGGGAAAAACTGTTTTTT
NA TRBJ1-2 NA TRBV5-7 CASSSGTPNYGYTF TGTGCCAGCAGCTCTGGGACGCCGAACTATGGCTACACCTTC
NA TRBJ1-4 NA TRBV28 CASSSPPGRINEKLFF TGTGCCAGCAGCAGCCCTCCGGGACGGATAAATGAAAAACTGTTTTTT
NA TRBJ2-7 NA TRBV19 CASSIVGTYEQYF TGTGCCAGTAGTATTGTAGGAACCTACGAGCAGTACTTC
NA TRBJ2-7 NA TRBV25-1 CASSPGVAREQYF TGTGCCAGCAGCCCCGGAGTAGCGAGGGAGCAGTACTTC
NA TRBJ2-3 NA TRBV11-2 CASSMGSDTQYF TGTGCCAGCAGCATGGGGTCAGATACGCAGTATTTT
NA TRBJ2-3 NA TRBV9 CASSVVGNSDTQYF TGTGCCAGCAGCGTAGTCGGGAACAGTGATACGCAGTATTTT
NA TRBJ2-7 NA TRBV7-9 CASSATGNEQYF TGTGCCAGCAGCGCCACCGGGAACGAGCAGTACTTC
NA TRBJ2-1 NA TRBV4-3 CASSQDIGTPSSYNEQFF TGCGCCAGCAGCCAAGATATTGGGACTCCCAGCTCCTACAATGAGCAGTTCTTC
NA TRBJ2-3 NA TRBV7-9 CASVEGPDSTDTQYF TGTGCCAGCGTGGAGGGGCCCGACAGCACAGATACGCAGTATTTT
NA TRBJ1-5 NA TRBV19 CASSRQGVSNQPQHF TGTGCCAGTAGTCGGCAGGGAGTCAGCAATCAGCCCCAGCATTTT
NA TRBJ2-7 NA TRBV4-1 CASSPGPESPYEQYF TGCGCCAGCAGCCCGGGGCCCGAAAGTCCGTACGAGCAGTACTTC
NA TRBJ2-7 NA TRBV27 CASSPPPGWDAYEQYF TGTGCCAGCAGTCCCCCTCCAGGGTGGGATGCCTACGAGCAGTACTTC
few TRBJ2-7 NA TRBV7-8 CASSETYEQYF TGTGCCAGCAGCGAAACCTACGAGCAGTACTTC
NA TRBJ2-1 NA TRBV5-1 CASSLGRAAYNEQFF TGCGCCAGCAGCTTGGGACGAGCGGCCTACAATGAGCAGTTCTTC
NA TRBJ2-7 NA TRBV5-4 CASSLGQGGSYEQYF TGTGCCAGCAGCTTGGGACAGGGAGGCTCCTACGAGCAGTACTTC
once TRBJ2-7 NA TRBV2 CASSDYRVSYEQYF TGTGCCAGCAGTGATTACAGGGTTTCCTACGAGCAGTACTTC
NA TRBJ2-7 TRBD1 TRBV7-6 CASSLEQGSYEQYF TGTGCCAGCAGCTTAGAACAGGGGTCCTACGAGCAGTACTTC
NA TRBJ2-5 NA TRBV9 CASSVDDFGTQETQYF TGTGCCAGCAGCGTAGATGATTTCGGAACTCAAGAGACCCAGTACTTC
NA TRBJ1-2 NA TRBV29-1 CSARVGSNYGYTF TGCAGCGCTCGCGTGGGATCCAACTATGGCTACACCTTC
once TRBJ2-7 NA TRBV30 CAWSPPGPSYEQYF TGTGCCTGGAGTCCACCGGGCCCTTCCTACGAGCAGTACTTC
NA TRBJ1-1 NA TRBV29-1 CSAEGLNTEAFF TGCAGCGCTGAGGGATTGAACACTGAAGCTTTCTTT
once TRBJ1-3 NA TRBV28 CASSLSGSGNTIYF TGTGCCAGCAGTTTATCAGGCTCTGGAAACACCATATATTTT
once TRBJ2-2 NA TRBV18 CASSPEALNTGELFF TGTGCCAGCTCACCGGAGGCATTGAACACCGGGGAGCTGTTTTTT
NA TRBJ2-7 TRBD1 TRBV7-6 CASSLGTGGPYEQYF TGTGCCAGCAGCCTAGGTACAGGGGGCCCCTACGAGCAGTACTTC
NA TRBJ2-3 NA TRBV9 CASSVDGQITDTQYF TGTGCCAGCAGCGTAGACGGTCAGATCACAGATACGCAGTATTTT
NA TRBJ2-3 NA TRBV4-1 CASSQVTSTDTQYF TGCGCCAGCAGCCAAGTGACTAGCACAGATACGCAGTATTTT
NA TRBJ2-7 NA TRBV7-2 CASSFSGSYEQYF TGTGCCAGCAGCTTCTCGGGCTCCTACGAGCAGTACTTC
NA TRBJ2-7 NA TRBV7-2 CASRYLVGYEQYF TGTGCCAGCAGGTACTTGGTGGGTTACGAGCAGTACTTC
NA TRBJ2-7 TRBD1 TRBV4-1 CASSHKGGPGQGYEQYF TGCGCCAGCAGCCACAAAGGGGGGCCGGGACAGGGCTACGAGCAGTACTTC
NA TRBJ2-2 NA TRBV21-1 CASSKRLTARSWLTGELFF TGTGCCAGCAGCAAAAGGCTAACGGCGCGGAGTTGGTTAACCGGGGAGCTGTTTTTT
NA TRBJ2-7 TRBD2 TRBV28 CASSAVGGGAYEQYF TGTGCCAGCAGCGCCGTGGGCGGGGGGGCCTACGAGCAGTACTTC
NA TRBJ2-3 TRBD1 TRBV7-9 CASSSTGVPTDTQYF TGTGCCAGCAGCTCGACAGGGGTACCCACAGATACGCAGTATTTT
NA TRBJ1-2 NA TRBV7-9 CASSSGGLAVYGYTF TGTGCCAGCAGCTCCGGGGGGCTCGCAGTCTATGGCTACACCTTC
once TRBJ1-1 TRBD1 TRBV4-1 CASSPVTGYSTEAFF TGCGCCAGCAGCCCTGTGACAGGGTACAGCACTGAAGCTTTCTTT
NA TRBJ1-2 TRBD1 TRBV11-2 CASSPGGSANYGYTF TGTGCCAGCAGCCCAGGGGGCTCAGCTAACTATGGCTACACCTTC
NA TRBJ2-2 NA TRBV5-5 CASSLEASTGELFF TGTGCCAGCAGCTTGGAGGCATCAACCGGGGAGCTGTTTTTT